This T cell receptor beta chain was found in a study of T-cell reconstitution after alpha-beta-depleted transplantation in children. General study points: Once a year had passed after transplant, T-cell counts and diversity came mostly from newly produced T cells. After transplant, high TCRbeta diversity at day 60 in some patients arose from surviving recipient T cells and thymic progenitors. The origin of alpha-beta T cells about two months after transplant was reportedly several hundred expanded graft clones.

V was shortened by 4 bases and J by 7 bases, with 11 bases between the two germline ends. This CDR3 has 13 amino acids. Germline V lookup: CDR1 MNHEY, CDR2 SMNVEV (reference sequence). On this clonotype: Antigen: not known.

The authors prepared the TCRbeta library with unique molecular identifiers. TCRdb reprocessed the PCR reads via MiXCR and lists one record per CDR3 protein. The table has about 830,000 distinct CDR3 sequences, 15% to 20% seen once. This material consisted of PBMCs, mostly from graft donor cells, taken 360 days after TCRalphabeta/CD19-depleted stem cell transplant. This chain connects TRBV27 to TRBJ2-1; D remains ambiguous. The TCR originated in a male patient younger than 18 who had a stem cell transplant for acute lymphoblastic leukemia, so the T cells may come from the graft donor. The CDR3 loop is CASSYTTLNEQFF. In nucleotides, the CDR3 is TGTGCCAGCAGTTATACTACCTTGAATGAGCAGTTCTTC.